This T cell receptor beta chain was captured by sequencing in a study of radiation and T cells in renal cell carcinoma. Only in-frame clones appear in the TCRdb table, and some are missing; sequencing was by immunoSEQ multiplex PCR. Seen here are about 49,000 clones, around 83% observed once, and the top ten hold 30% to 35%. Time point described: baseline pretreatment blood. Treatment meaning: 15 Gy SBRT to primary tumor, nephrectomy 4 weeks later. Serial blood draws occurred at baseline and 2 and 4 weeks post-SBRT. The tumor was a clear cell renal cell carcinoma. With 1 base clipped from V and 1 base from J, the junction kept 1 base outside the gene matches. The CDR3 has 14 amino acids. Germline lookup yields CDR1 SGHRS and CDR2 YFSETQ.

The material was blood, obtained from a patient whose treatment included radiotherapy and nephrectomy. The chain carries TRBV5-1 and TRBJ1-1, with 7 bases lining up with TRBD1. The source is a woman in her 70s with renal cell carcinoma. DNA of the CDR3: TGCGCCAGCAGCTTGCGGACAGGGAACACTGAAGCTTTCTTT. Residues: CASSLRTGNTEAFF. Filled out from reference TRBV5-1 and TRBJ1-1, the complete variable domain reads KAGVTQTPRYLIKTRGQQVTLSCSPISGHRSVSWYQQTPGQGLQFLFEYFSETQRNKGNFPGRFSGRQFSNSRSEMNVSTLELGDSALYLCASSLRTGNTEAFFGQGTRLTVV.